A single sample gave rise to the 2 T cell receptor beta chains below, sequenced in a study of T-cell reconstitution after alpha-beta-depleted transplantation in children. Preparation of the TCRbeta library used unique molecular identifiers. Each CDR3 protein is one row after TCRdb ran MiXCR on the PCR reads. Here the sample spans a few hundred thousand distinct CDR3 sequences, 16% being singletons. Here the sequenced sample was PBMCs, mostly from graft donor cells, taken 360 days after TCRalphabeta/CD19-depleted stem cell transplant. All receptors come from a boy under two years old who had a stem cell transplant for Wiskott-Aldrich syndrome, so the T cells may come from the graft donor.

This clonotype was seen more than once but under ten times. The CDR3 reads CASSLQAGGRDTQYF. DNA for the CDR3: TGCGCCAGCAGCCTTCAAGCGGGAGGTCGAGATACGCAGTATTTT. V usage is TRBV5-1 and J usage is TRBJ2-3; 9 bases fit TRBD2. Germline V gene lookup returns CDR1 SGHRS and CDR2 YFSETQ. J gave up 5 bases and V 4 bases, and 8 bases lay outside the gene matches. The CDR3 runs to 15 residues.

The chain carries TRBV29-1 and TRBJ2-3; TRBD1 is a possible D gene (6 bases). The germline gives CDR1 SQVTM, CDR2 ANQGSEA. The CDR3 covers 17 residues. V was shortened by 4 bases and J by 0 bases, with 20 bases between the two germline ends. This chain's CDR3 is CSVGGQKLFSSTDTQYF. Written as DNA, the CDR3 is TGCAGCGTTGGGGGGCAGAAACTTTTCTCTAGCACAGATACGCAGTATTTT.